The 27 T cell receptor beta chains below all came from one sample that was sequenced in a study of T cell repertoires in cytomegalovirus infection. These receptors have no known antigen. In TCRdb, the reads were re-called with MiXCR into one record per CDR3 protein. The table has 300,000 to 400,000 distinct CDR3 sequences, just under 30% seen once. Here the sequenced sample was cultured PBMCs, taken from culture after CMV antigen stimulation. The receptors were sampled from a human donor in good health (CMV status not recorded). Some clones in this sample may be carry-over from other donors' samples.

This clonotype has a handful of counts. This sequence joins TRBV10-2 and TRBJ1-2; the match to TRBD1 covers 8 bases. The CDR3 contains 14 residues. Germline V gives CDR1 WSHSY, CDR2 SAAADI. The V gene end was trimmed by 5 bases and the J gene end by 6 bases; junction bases not matched to a gene: 8. The CDR3 DNA is TGCGCCAGCAGTAAGGGACAGGAGGGGGATGGCTACACCTTC. Translation: CASSKGQEGDGYTF.

This clonotype was counted between two and nine times. This rearrangement joins TRBV7-9 to TRBJ1-4; D uncertain. The CDR3 contains 13 residues. The V gene's germline CDR1 is SEHNR and CDR2 FQNEAQ (reference sequence). Trimming shortened V by 3 bases and J by 8 bases, and 10 bases separated the two germline ends. This CDR3 is CASSFETREKLFF. The CDR3 DNA is TGTGCCAGCAGCTTTGAAACGCGAGAAAAACTGTTTTTT.

V gene TRBV7-2 combines with J gene TRBJ1-5, with D possibly TRBD1 on 5 matching bases. Trimming took off 6 bases at V and 1 base at J, with 13 bases between the two ends. The CDR3 runs to 15 residues. Germline V gene data show CDR1 as SGHTA and CDR2 as FQGNSA. CDR3 amino acids: CASRSQGWSNQPQHF. CDR3 DNA sequence: TGTGCCAGCAGATCTCAGGGTTGGAGCAATCAGCCCCAGCATTTT.

Only a few counts were recorded for this clonotype. This may stem from a read error, because a much larger clone lies one nucleotide away. J is TRBJ2-7 and V is TRBV27; TRBD1 agrees at 10 bases. The CDR3 runs 14 residues. Germline V gene lookup returns CDR1 MNHEY and CDR2 SMNVEV (reference sequence). With V trimmed by 6 bases and J by 3 bases, 5 bases remained unmatched. The CDR3 DNA is TGTGCCAGCAGCTACCGGGACAGGGGCTACGAGCAGTACTTC. The encoded protein is CASSYRDRGYEQYF.

The V and J genes are TRBV5-6 and TRBJ1-5, with D maybe TRBD1 (6 bases). Germline assignment: CDR1 SGHDT and CDR2 YYEEEE. V was pared by 6 bases and J by 1 base, with 11 bases between. This CDR3 is built from 14 residues. The CDR3 DNA sequence: TGTGCCAGCACTACAGGGACAAGCAATCAGCCCCAGCATTTT. It encodes CASTTGTSNQPQHF.

The chain joins TRBV18 to TRBJ2-1; TRBD1 matches 9 bases. CDR1 is KGHSH and CDR2 is LQKENI in the germline V gene. The trim removed 2 bases at V and 9 bases at J, leaving 14 bases unmatched. The CDR3 covers 17 residues. The CDR3 reads CASSPMSSGQGLGEQFF. For the CDR3, the DNA is TGTGCCAGCTCACCAATGAGTTCGGGACAGGGTCTCGGTGAGCAGTTCTTC.

This rearrangement joins TRBV27 to TRBJ1-1, with TRBD1 matching 9 bases. CDR3 length: 15 amino acids. The V gene end was trimmed by 3 bases and the J gene end by 1 base; junction bases not matched to a gene: 3. The germline CDR1 and CDR2 sequences are MNHEY and SMNVEV (reference sequence). DNA of the CDR3: TGTGCCAGCAGTTTTCTACAGGGGGCGAACACTGAAGCTTTCTTT. Residues: CASSFLQGANTEAFF.

This clonotype was seen repeatedly, ten times or more. This CDR3 is CASSQGNTGELFF. In DNA form, the CDR3 reads TGTGCCAGCAGCCAGGGGAACACCGGGGAGCTGTTTTTT. The chain carries TRBV2 and TRBJ2-2, with D tentatively TRBD1 (5 bases). The V gene lost 6 bases and the J gene lost 1 base, with 6 bases spanning the gap. The CDR3 loop spans 13 amino acids. The V gene's germline CDR1 is SNHLY and CDR2 FYNNEI.

This clonotype occurred a few times. The chain has TRBV5-5 and TRBJ2-7; 7 bases fit TRBD1. From germline, CDR1 is SGHKS and CDR2 YYEKEE (reference sequence). Trimming at V came to 3 bases and at J to 4 bases, leaving 10 bases not matched to a gene. The CDR3 sequence is 15 residues long. Here the CDR3 DNA reads TGTGCCAGCAGCTCACCGACAGGGAGTGGGTACGAGCAGTACTTC. As protein: CASSSPTGSGYEQYF.

This clonotype appeared a few times. The chain links TRBV7-9 to TRBJ2-1; TRBD2 might be the D (6 bases). The V end lost 3 bases, the J end lost 5 bases, and 14 bases lay between the germline ends. This CDR3 region has 15 residues. CDR1 is SEHNR, CDR2 FQNEAQ, per germline (reference sequence). DNA for the CDR3: TGTGCCAGCAGCTTTAGCGTAGCGGAGAACAATGAGCAGTTCTTC. This gives the protein CASSFSVAENNEQFF.

The V gene is TRBV4-1, the J gene TRBJ1-4; D remains ambiguous. Germline V lookup: CDR1 MGHRA, CDR2 YSYEKL. This CDR3 contains 16 residues. The V and J ends lost 3 bases and 0 bases respectively, with 11 bases between them. CDR3 coding DNA: TGCGCCAGCAGCCATAAACCGGGATCAACTAATGAAAAACTGTTTTTT. As protein: CASSHKPGSTNEKLFF.

CDR3 region: CASSRTISSGNTIYF. CDR3 in DNA: TGTGCCAGCAGCCGTACAATTTCCTCTGGAAACACCATATATTTT. J is TRBJ1-3 and V is TRBV7-2; D unresolved. Germline CDR1 and CDR2: SGHTA and FQGNSA. V gave up 5 bases and J gave up 0 bases, with 11 bases separating them. CDR3 length equals 15 residues. The full variable domain, rest sourced from reference TRBV7-2 and TRBJ1-3, is GAGVSQSPSNKVTEKGKDVELRCDPISGHTALYWYRQSLGQGLEFLIYFQGNSAPDKSGLPSDRFSAERTGGSVSTLTIQRTQQEDSAVYLCASSRTISSGNTIYFGEGSWLTVV.

V usage is TRBV5-4 and J usage is TRBJ2-5, with 9 bases aligning to TRBD2. There are 15 residues in the CDR3. In germline, CDR1 is SGHNT, CDR2 YYREEE (reference sequence). J gave up 3 bases and V 9 bases, and 12 bases lay outside the gene matches. The CDR3 is CATAGGASLKETQYF. Here the CDR3 DNA reads TGTGCCACCGCGGGAGGGGCTAGCTTAAAAGAGACCCAGTACTTC.

This clonotype was picked up many times. The chain uses TRBV10-3 and TRBJ1-4; the D gene is possibly TRBD1 (5 bases). Trimming shortened V by 3 bases and J by 5 bases, and 10 bases separated the two germline ends. CDR1 is ENHRY, CDR2 SYGVKD, per germline. The CDR3 loop spans 14 amino acids. The CDR3 DNA is TGTGCCATCAGTGAAGGGGCAGGAAATGAAAAACTGTTTTTT. Protein sequence: CAISEGAGNEKLFF.

The gene calls are TRBV7-6 and TRBJ2-1; D not resolved. V lost 5 bases, J lost 3 bases, and 8 bases lay in between. In germline, CDR1 is SGHVS, CDR2 FNYEAQ. This CDR3 has 13 amino acids. The CDR3 region has the DNA TGTGCCAGCAGCAAGGACCGCTACAATGAGCAGTTCTTC. Protein sequence: CASSKDRYNEQFF. The entire variable domain, with the rest obtained from reference TRBV7-6 and TRBJ2-1, is as follows: GAGVSQSPRYKVTKRGQDVALRCDPISGHVSLYWYRQALGQGPEFLTYFNYEAQQDKSGLPNDRFSAERPEGSISTLTIQRTEQRDSAMYRCASSKDRYNEQFFGPGTRLTVL.

The genes are TRBV6-2 or TRBV6-3 and TRBJ1-1, with 11 bases that match TRBD1. This CDR3 region has 15 residues. The germline gives CDR1 MNHEY, CDR2 SVGEGT. J gave up 5 bases and V 5 bases, and 7 bases lay outside the gene matches. The CDR3 loop is CASSEGTGGRTEAFF. The CDR3, as DNA: TGTGCCAGCAGTGAAGGGACAGGGGGTCGGACTGAAGCTTTCTTT.

DNA of the CDR3: TGTGCCAGCAGCCCCGACAGGGATCGTGGCTACACCTTC. Its protein is CASSPDRDRGYTF. The chain employs TRBV5-3 and TRBJ1-2; TRBD1 matches 7 bases. TRBV5-3 is classed as an ORF, of uncertain function. The J segment lost 7 bases and the V segment lost 8 bases, leaving 11 bases of the junction unmatched. This CDR3 is 13 amino acids long.

Only a few counts were recorded for this clonotype. J is TRBJ2-7 and V is TRBV6-6; D might be TRBD1 (5 bases). V was shortened by 0 bases and J by 3 bases, with 6 bases between the two germline ends. The CDR3 runs to 13 residues. Germline V gene lookup returns CDR1 MNHNY and CDR2 SVGAGI (reference sequence). The CDR3 DNA sequence: TGTGCCAGCAGTTACTCGCAGGGCTACGAGCAGTACTTC. Translated, it gives CASSYSQGYEQYF.

This clonotype was counted between two and nine times. The chain employs TRBV7-2 and TRBJ2-1; 9 bases line up with TRBD2. This CDR3 is built from 15 residues. Germline lookup yields CDR1 SGHTA and CDR2 FQGNSA. Germline trimming cut 9 bases from V and 1 base from J; bases unmatched to any gene: 7. CDR3 amino acids: CARSSGGPSYNEQFF. In DNA, the CDR3 is TGTGCCAGAAGTAGCGGGGGCCCTTCCTACAATGAGCAGTTCTTC.

The chain carries TRBV9 and TRBJ1-1; D not certain. CDR1 and CDR2 from the germline V gene are SGDLS and YYNGEE. V lost 0 bases to trimming and J lost 1 base, with 4 bases between them. The CDR3 loop spans 13 amino acids. CDR3 DNA: TGTGCCAGCAGCGTAGATGGGAACACTGAAGCTTTCTTT. This sequence encodes CASSVDGNTEAFF. The whole variable domain, remainder taken from reference TRBV9 and TRBJ1-1, is DSGVTQTPKHLITATGQRVTLRCSPRSGDLSVYWYQQSLDQGLQFLIQYYNGEERAKGNILERFSAQQFPDLHSELNLSSLELGDSALYFCASSVDGNTEAFFGQGTRLTVV.

Only a few counts were recorded for this clonotype. V gene TRBV6-5 combines with J gene TRBJ1-5; no definite D call. V was cut by 4 bases and J by 4 bases, with 14 bases left in between. CDR1 and CDR2 from the germline V gene are MNHEY and SVGAGI. This CDR3 contains 15 residues. The CDR3 here is CASSSQGNGNQPQHF. CDR3 coding DNA: TGTGCCAGCAGTTCCCAAGGAAACGGTAATCAGCCCCAGCATTTT.

The chain combines TRBV19 with TRBJ1-1, with 10 bases fitting TRBD1. V was clipped by 4 bases and J by 4 bases; unmatched bases: 6. Germline V gene sequence: CDR1 LNHDA, CDR2 SQIVND (reference sequence). The CDR3 has 15 residues. The CDR3 protein is CASSNRDRGPTEAFF. As DNA, the CDR3 is TGTGCCAGTAGTAACCGGGACAGGGGACCCACTGAAGCTTTCTTT.

This clonotype was detected only a few times. This chain uses TRBV10-3 with TRBJ1-2; TRBD1 aligns across 7 bases. V dropped 4 bases and J dropped 5; count of bases not matched to a gene: 1. The V gene's germline CDR1 is ENHRY and CDR2 SYGVKD. The CDR3 is 12 residues long. For the CDR3, the DNA is TGTGCCATCAGTGGACAGGGATATGGCTACACCTTC. Protein: CAISGQGYGYTF.

This clonotype has a count of ten or more. V is TRBV7-2 and J is TRBJ1-1, with D possibly matching TRBD1 (5 bases). V lost 0 bases, J lost 4 bases, and 9 bases lay in between. This CDR3 contains 14 residues. Looked up from germline, CDR1 is SGHTA and CDR2 is FQGNSA. CDR3 loop: CASSLARGGTEAFF. CDR3 in DNA: TGTGCCAGCAGCTTAGCGCGGGGGGGCACTGAAGCTTTCTTT.

This sequence joins TRBV15 and TRBJ2-7; a weak D match, TRBD1 (5 bases). V dropped 3 bases and J dropped 2 bases, with 11 bases sitting between them. The CDR3 spans 14 residues. Germline V gives CDR1 LNHNV, CDR2 YYDKDF (reference sequence). CDR3 in DNA: TGTGCCACCAGCAGGGCGGACACGGCCTACGAGCAGTACTTC. Translation gives CATSRADTAYEQYF.

This clonotype was found a few times. The genes are TRBV6-1 and TRBJ2-1; 7 bases fit TRBD1. Germline V lookup: CDR1 MNHNS, CDR2 SASEGT. V gave up 6 bases and J gave up 4 bases; unmatched junction bases: 9. This CDR3 is 15 amino acids long. The CDR3 sequence: CASRDSGTEYNEQFF. For the CDR3, the DNA is TGTGCCAGCAGAGACTCCGGGACAGAATACAATGAGCAGTTCTTC.

This clonotype appeared a few times. The rearrangement links TRBV27 to TRBJ1-5, with D uncertain. Germline V gives CDR1 MNHEY, CDR2 SMNVEV (reference sequence). The CDR3 contains 14 residues. Trimming stripped 2 bases from V and 7 bases from J, with 12 bases between. The CDR3 protein is CASSLTRTEQPQHF. DNA for the CDR3: TGTGCCAGCAGTTTAACCCGGACTGAACAGCCCCAGCATTTT.